The 25 T cell receptor beta chains in this list originate from one sample, sequenced in a study of blood T cell repertoires in COVID-19. Profiling relied on immunoSEQ multiplex PCR, and the TCRdb table lists in-frame clones only, not all of them. Found here are around 100,000 clones, less than 85% of them singletons; the top ten hold 15% to 20%. Sequences were obtained from peripheral blood. These receptors originate from a woman in her sixties or seventies with acute or convalescent COVID-19.

The table lists this clone with a few counts. V is TRBV6-5 and J is TRBJ2-5, with TRBD2 identical over 10 bases. Germline assignment: CDR1 MNHEY and CDR2 SVGAGI. This CDR3 has 15 amino acids. V lost 8 bases, J lost 2 bases, and 8 bases stayed unmatched. CDR3 region: CASGKRGGKQETQYF. Here the CDR3 DNA reads TGTGCCAGCGGCAAGCGGGGGGGTAAACAAGAGACCCAGTACTTC.

V is TRBV4-1 and J is TRBJ1-5; the match to TRBD1 covers 8 bases. Germline V gene lookup returns CDR1 MGHRA and CDR2 YSYEKL. With 1 base clipped from V and 6 bases from J, the junction kept 2 bases outside the gene matches. The CDR3 contains 14 residues. In DNA form, the CDR3 reads TGCGCCAGCAGCCAAGCACAGGGGGTTCAGCCCCAGCATTTT. It translates to CASSQAQGVQPQHF.

The chain has TRBV2 and TRBJ1-4; 8 bases align to TRBD1. This CDR3 is built from 14 residues. The trim removed 4 bases at V and 7 bases at J, leaving 5 bases unmatched. Germline values: CDR1 SNHLY, CDR2 FYNNEI. CDR3 in amino acids: CASSARGLSEKLFF. CDR3 nucleotides: TGTGCCAGCAGTGCCAGGGGGCTTAGTGAAAAACTGTTTTTT.

The chain links TRBV29-1 to TRBJ2-5; 7 bases are shared with TRBD1. CDR3 length: 13 residues. V shed 1 base, J shed 5 bases, and the junction held 4 bases outside the gene matches. Germline CDR1 and CDR2: SQVTM and ANQGSEA. The CDR3 spells CSVEAGGSETQYF. The CDR3 DNA reads as TGCAGCGTTGAAGCAGGGGGTTCGGAGACCCAGTACTTC.

This chain uses TRBV7-3 with TRBJ2-3; 8 nucleotides line up with TRBD2. Germline V gives CDR1 SGHTA, CDR2 FQGTGA. CDR3 length: 18 residues. After removal of 6 bases from V and 2 bases from J, the junction contained 16 bases not matched to a gene. The CDR3 loop is CASSYLGSAGGSTDTQYF. Written as DNA, the CDR3 is TGTGCCAGCAGTTACTTGGGCTCGGCGGGGGGTTCCACAGATACGCAGTATTTT.

This clone was picked up one time. This chain links TRBV19 with TRBJ1-2; the match to TRBD1 covers 7 bases. J gave up 4 bases and V 6 bases, and 11 bases lay outside the gene matches. Per germline, CDR1 LNHDA and CDR2 SQIVND (reference sequence). The CDR3 consists of 15 residues. The CDR3 sequence: CASRSDRVGAYGYTF. In DNA form, the CDR3 reads TGTGCCAGTAGATCTGACAGGGTTGGTGCCTATGGCTACACCTTC. Full variable domain (remainder filled in from reference TRBV19 and TRBJ1-2): DGGITQSPKYLFRKEGQNVTLSCEQNLNHDAMYWYRQDPGQGLRLIYYSQIVNDFQKGDIAEGYSVSREKKESFPLTVTSAQKNPTAFYLCASRSDRVGAYGYTFGSGTRLTVV.

This rearrangement joins TRBV6-6 to TRBJ2-1; D is unclear. Germline lookup yields CDR1 MNHNY and CDR2 SVGAGI (reference sequence). V shed 2 bases and J shed 3 bases, with 8 bases lying between them. CDR3 size: 14 residues. CDR3 bases: TGTGCCAGCAGTTACGGGCCTAACTACAATGAGCAGTTCTTC. Translated: CASSYGPNYNEQFF.

This CDR3 reads CATRQEVDTEAFF. CDR3 DNA sequence: TGTGCCACCCGACAGGAAGTAGACACTGAAGCTTTCTTT. The genes are TRBV2 and TRBJ1-1, with D possibly TRBD1 on 6 matching bases. There are 13 residues in the CDR3. V was clipped by 10 bases and J by 3 bases, with 15 bases between them. Germline-derived CDR1 and CDR2 are SNHLY and FYNNEI.

DNA for the CDR3: TGCAGTGCTAGTAGGGGCCTGACTGAAGCTTTCTTT. The encoded protein is CSASRGLTEAFF. V gene TRBV20-1 combines with J gene TRBJ1-1; TRBD1 is a possible D gene (5 bases). V lost 3 bases to trimming and J lost 5 bases, with 10 bases between them. This CDR3 region has 12 residues. CDR1 and CDR2 from the germline V gene are DFQATT and SNEGSKA (reference sequence).

This clone came up once. This chain connects TRBV5-1 to TRBJ2-2, with 10 bases that match TRBD1. The CDR3 runs 17 residues. Germline assignment: CDR1 SGHRS and CDR2 YFSETQ. Trimming at V came to 4 bases and at J to 1 base, leaving 7 bases not matched to a gene. The CDR3 loop is CASSNRDRGMNTGELFF. CDR3 DNA: TGCGCCAGCAGCAACCGGGACAGGGGCATGAACACCGGGGAGCTGTTTTTT.

The chain recombines TRBV14 with TRBJ2-2; D is ambiguous. V lost 1 base, J lost 0 bases, and 3 bases lay in between. This CDR3 has 14 residues. Looked up from germline, CDR1 is SGHDN and CDR2 is FVKESK. In DNA form, the CDR3 reads TGTGCCAGCAGCCAAGCAGCGAACACCGGGGAGCTGTTTTTT. Encoded protein: CASSQAANTGELFF. Variable domain in full (rest from reference TRBV14 and TRBJ2-2): EAGVTQFPSHSVIEKGQTVTLRCDPISGHDNLYWYRRVMGKEIKFLLHFVKESKQDESGMPNNRFLAERTGGTYSTLKVQPAELEDSGVYFCASSQAANTGELFFGEGSRLTVL.

The chain is built from TRBV6-5 and TRBJ2-5; 7 bases align to TRBD1. This CDR3 region has 13 residues. V trimming: 8 bases; J trimming: 2 bases; junction bases outside the gene matches: 5. The germline gives CDR1 MNHEY, CDR2 SVGAGI. CDR3 nucleotide sequence: TGTGCCAGCGGAGTACAGGGGCAAGAGACCCAGTACTTC. Its protein is CASGVQGQETQYF.

V is TRBV12-3 or TRBV12-4 and J is TRBJ2-7; the match to TRBD1 covers 7 bases. This CDR3 has 13 residues. Trimming at V came to 6 bases and at J to 2 bases, leaving 4 bases not matched to a gene. The CDR3 reads CASSLGQTYEQYF. CDR3 sequence (DNA): TGTGCCAGCAGCCTGGGACAGACCTACGAGCAGTACTTC.

The V call is TRBV5-1, the J call TRBJ1-1, with TRBD1 matching over 9 bases. The CDR3 is 15 amino acids. Germline loops: CDR1 SGHRS, CDR2 YFSETQ. V dropped 2 bases and J dropped 1; count of bases not matched to a gene: 3. CDR3 protein: CASSFGTGRNTEAFF. The CDR3 DNA follows: TGCGCCAGCAGCTTCGGGACAGGGAGGAACACTGAAGCTTTCTTT. The entire variable domain, with the rest obtained from reference TRBV5-1 and TRBJ1-1, is as follows: KAGVTQTPRYLIKTRGQQVTLSCSPISGHRSVSWYQQTPGQGLQFLFEYFSETQRNKGNFPGRFSGRQFSNSRSEMNVSTLELGDSALYLCASSFGTGRNTEAFFGQGTRLTVV.

V is TRBV21-1 and J is TRBJ1-6; TRBD1 is the table's D call and was not checked against the DNA. TRBV21-1 is flagged as a pseudogene. The CDR3 is 15 residues long. CDR3 residues: CARTKGFSYNSPLHF. As DNA, the CDR3 is TGTGCCCGTACCAAGGGGTTTTCCTATAATTCACCCCTCCACTTT.

The V call is TRBV3-1 (or the pseudogene TRBV3-2), the J call TRBJ1-5; 7 bases are shared with TRBD1. The CDR3 sequence is 16 residues long. Germline V CDR1 and CDR2: LGHDT, YNNKEL (reference sequence). V dropped 1 base and J dropped 2; count of bases not matched to a gene: 5. CDR3 loop: CASSQGDRGGNQPQHF. CDR3 in DNA: TGTGCCAGCAGCCAAGGGGACAGAGGAGGCAATCAGCCCCAGCATTTT.

The chain links TRBV4-3 to TRBJ1-2, with 7 bases lining up with TRBD1. Germline V gene data show CDR1 as LGHNA and CDR2 as YSLEER. This CDR3 comprises 16 residues. V lost 0 bases, J lost 4 bases, and 8 bases stayed unmatched. CDR3 nucleotides: TGCGCCAGCAGCCAAGATCCGGGACAGCCCGGCTATGGCTACACCTTC. It specifies CASSQDPGQPGYGYTF.

A few counts support this clone. The V call is TRBV24-1, the J call TRBJ1-2; no firm D call. The CDR3 has 12 residues. The germline CDR1 and CDR2 sequences are KGHDR and SFDVKD. The germline V and J ends were trimmed by 3 bases and 10 bases, with 11 bases remaining between them. The CDR3 nucleotides are TGTGCCACCAGTGATCCTGAGGCAGCCTACACCTTC. It codes for CATSDPEAAYTF.

The gene calls are TRBV5-1 and TRBJ1-3; 9 bases are shared with TRBD1. The CDR3 extends over 16 amino acids. The trim removed 4 bases at V and 0 bases at J, leaving 5 bases unmatched. CDR1 and CDR2 from the germline V gene are SGHRS and YFSETQ. CDR3 residues: CASSLGTGLSGNTIYF. Here the CDR3 DNA reads TGCGCCAGCAGCCTAGGGACAGGGCTCTCTGGAAACACCATATATTTT.

The chain uses TRBV5-6 and TRBJ2-3; 12 bases map to TRBD2. Germline V lookup: CDR1 SGHDT, CDR2 YYEEEE. The CDR3 length is 16 residues. J lost 2 bases, V lost 4 bases, and 5 bases had no gene match. CDR3 sequence reads: CASSHTSGGITDTQYF. In DNA, the CDR3 is TGTGCCAGCAGCCACACTAGCGGGGGGATCACAGATACGCAGTATTTT. Using reference TRBV5-6 and TRBJ2-3 for the parts outside the CDR3, the full variable domain is DAGVTQSPTHLIKTRGQQVTLRCSPKSGHDTVSWYQQALGQGPQFIFQYYEEEERQRGNFPDRFSGHQFPNYSSELNVNALLLGDSALYLCASSHTSGGITDTQYFGPGTRLTVL.

The V and J genes are TRBV30 and TRBJ1-1; 11 bases map to TRBD1. Looked up from germline, CDR1 is GTSNPN and CDR2 is SVGIG (reference sequence). This CDR3 has 13 residues. After removal of 4 bases from V and 3 bases from J, the junction contained 1 base not matched to a gene. The CDR3 region has the DNA TGTGCCTGGAAGGACAGGGGGCACACTGAAGCTTTCTTT. Translation gives CAWKDRGHTEAFF.

The CDR3 DNA reads as TGTGCCAGTAGTATTTATCCCGATTACGGAGCTAACTATGGCTACACCTTC. Translation: CASSIYPDYGANYGYTF. V and J are TRBV19 and TRBJ1-2; no clear D. Trimming shortened V by 3 bases and J by 0 bases, and 17 bases separated the two germline ends. In germline, CDR1 is LNHDA, CDR2 SQIVND (reference sequence). This CDR3 region has 17 residues.

The J gene is TRBJ1-4, the V gene TRBV4-2; no definite D call. V lost 4 bases to trimming and J lost 7 bases, with 19 bases between them. The CDR3 is 16 residues long. CDR1 is LGHNA and CDR2 is YNFKEQ in the germline V gene. CDR3 in amino acids: CASSPRSLGRGEKLFF. The CDR3 DNA follows: TGTGCCAGCAGCCCCCGCAGTTTGGGGAGAGGTGAAAAACTGTTTTTT.

The J gene is TRBJ2-1, the V gene TRBV7-2, with 7 bases lining up with TRBD2. The CDR3 totals 15 residues. The J segment lost 3 bases and the V segment lost 5 bases, leaving 7 bases of the junction unmatched. Germline lookup yields CDR1 SGHTA and CDR2 FQGNSA. CDR3 loop: CASSPVAGDYNEQFF. CDR3 DNA sequence: TGTGCCAGCAGCCCTGTGGCGGGGGACTACAATGAGCAGTTCTTC.

V is TRBV4-3 and J is TRBJ2-1; 8 nucleotides line up with TRBD2. Germline V gene data show CDR1 as LGHNA and CDR2 as YSLEER. The CDR3 is 16 residues long. V trimming: 1 base; J trimming: 4 bases; junction bases outside the gene matches: 6. The CDR3 spells CASSQGGGGNYNEQFF. In DNA form, the CDR3 reads TGCGCCAGCAGCCAAGGGGGCGGGGGGAATTACAATGAGCAGTTCTTC.